The 7 T cell receptor beta chains below come from one sample, sequenced in a study of CXCR3-negative and CXCR3-positive naive CD8 T cells. These TCRs' antigens remain unknown. UMI labels and 5' RACE were used to prepare the TRB cDNA libraries. TCRdb re-called the 5' RACE reads and gives one entry per CDR3 protein, without DNA. This sample contains 150,000 or so distinct CDR3 sequences. Findings and limits, study-wide: For CXCR3-positive naive cells, TRB CDR3s were more hydrophobic than those of CXCR3-negative naive cells.

The sequenced sample was naive CXCR3+ CD8+ T cells from blood. Subset: CD45RO-CCR7+CD27+CD95- naive CD8+ T cells expressing CXCR3 (TNR3+). The receptors were sampled from a human donor in good health. Some clones in this sample may be carry-over from other donors' samples.

This chain connects TRBV6-5 to TRBJ2-5; the TRBD2 assignment by TCRdb is unverifiable without DNA. The CDR3 contains 16 residues. CDR1 is MNHEY and CDR2 is SVGAGI in the germline V gene. The CDR3 reads CASSQGLAGHQETQYF.

This chain joins TRBV6-4 and TRBJ2-1; as DNA is missing, the TRBD2 call by TCRdb cannot be tested. Germline CDR1 is MRHNA and CDR2 is SNTAGT. The CDR3 has 15 amino acids. This chain's CDR3 is CASSGTSGGANEQFF.

J is TRBJ1-5 and V is TRBV9; the D call of TRBD1 rests on TCRdb alone, since no DNA is present to check it. This CDR3 is 15 amino acids long. CDR1 SGDLS and CDR2 YYNGEE come from the germline V gene. The CDR3 is CASSVTGNSNQPQHF.

The V gene is TRBV2, the J gene TRBJ2-5. Germline V gives CDR1 SNHLY, CDR2 FYNNEI. CDR3 length equals 15 residues. This CDR3 reads CASSEGTAPQETQYF.

This chain connects TRBV5-1 to TRBJ2-5; lacking DNA, the TRBD1 call made by TCRdb goes unchecked. CDR1 SGHRS and CDR2 YFSETQ come from the germline V gene. The CDR3 consists of 16 residues. CDR3 amino acids: CASSETGGWSQETQYF.

The V and J genes are TRBV15 and TRBJ2-2; there is no DNA to check the TCRdb D call of TRBD1. The CDR3 is 15 amino acids. The germline gives CDR1 LNHNV, CDR2 YYDKDF (reference sequence). CDR3: CATSRDWGSTGELFF.

The chain uses TRBV27 and TRBJ1-2; without DNA, the TCRdb call of TRBD1 cannot be checked. CDR1 and CDR2 (germline): MNHEY, SMNVEV (reference sequence). The length of the CDR3 is 12 residues. CDR3 protein: CASSSGVYGYTF.